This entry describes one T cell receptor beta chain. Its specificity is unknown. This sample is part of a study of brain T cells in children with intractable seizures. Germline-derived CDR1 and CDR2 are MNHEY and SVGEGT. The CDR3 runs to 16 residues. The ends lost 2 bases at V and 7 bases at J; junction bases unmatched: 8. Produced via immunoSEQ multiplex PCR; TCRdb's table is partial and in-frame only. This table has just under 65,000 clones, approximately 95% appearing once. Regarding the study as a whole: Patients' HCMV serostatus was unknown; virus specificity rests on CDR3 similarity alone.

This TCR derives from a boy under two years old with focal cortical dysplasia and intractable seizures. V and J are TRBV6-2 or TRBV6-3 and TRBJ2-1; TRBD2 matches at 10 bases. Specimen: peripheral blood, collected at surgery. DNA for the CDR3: TGTGCCAGCAGTTACCCCAGCGGGAGGGCCGGGAATGAGCAGTTCTTC. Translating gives CASSYPSGRAGNEQFF.